This T cell receptor (beta chain) was sequenced for a study of molecular identifiers for immune sequencing clone quantification. Turning to the study itself: Replicate RNA came from about 19,000 or 110,000 naive CD8 cells and was split five ways, and four parts were sequenced. Study-wide findings and caveats: Barcode sharing among identical TCR molecules could make large clones appear smaller.

Bulk TCR libraries used previously described methods and listed TCR primers. One entry per CDR3 protein, called by TCRdb with MiXCR from the PCR reads. Of around 480,000 distinct CDR3 sequences in the sample, about a quarter were seen once. The CDR3 has 14 amino acids. Trimming removed 5 bases at V and 3 bases at J, with 14 bases between. Germline V gene lookup returns CDR1 SGHAT and CDR2 FQNNGV. Regarding this clonotype: Its antigen is not identified.

Sequenced input: naive CD8+ T cells from blood, with Jurkat cell RNA spiked in. Indicated subset: FACS-sorted CD8+CD4-CCR7+CD45RA+ naive T cells. The sequence came from a human donor in good health. Some libraries in this study had Jurkat cell RNA spiked in. The V gene is TRBV11-2, the J gene TRBJ2-7; the D call may be TRBD1 or TRBD2 (7 bases each). The CDR3 sequence is CASSIVRGGYEQYF. The DNA for the CDR3 is TGTGCCAGCAGCATAGTCAGGGGGGGCTACGAGCAGTACTTC. Variable domain in full (rest from reference TRBV11-2 and TRBJ2-7): EAGVAQSPRYKIIEKRQSVAFWCNPISGHATLYWYQQILGQGPKLLIQFQNNGVVDDSQLPKDRFSAERLKGVDSTLKIQPAKLEDSAVYLCASSIVRGGYEQYFGPGTRLTVT.